This T cell receptor beta chain was identified during a study of brain T cells in children with intractable seizures. Study results and caveats: Pre- and post-surgery blood differed in depth, so pre-surgery absences may be undersampling. Viral specificity was inferred only from CDR3 similarity; HCMV serostatus was unknown.

Generated by immunoSEQ multiplex PCR, the TCRdb table keeps only in-frame clones and is missing some. There are a few hundred thousand clones in the sample; over 90% occur only once, and under 7% lies in the top ten. On this clone itself: What it binds is unknown.

The CDR3 has 15 amino acids. Germline assignment: CDR1 SGHRS and CDR2 YFSETQ. V was trimmed by 4 bases and J by 0 bases, leaving 13 bases between them. The time point was: blood from clinic visit 5 months post-surgery; TSC patient then seizure free. Sequencing was limited to surgery cases with top T cell transcript signatures in brain tissue. Before surgery, patients took at least one anti-epileptic drug. This clonotype originated in a boy under two years old with tuberous sclerosis and intractable seizures. The sequencing used peripheral blood, collected roughly 5 months after surgery. This chain joins TRBV5-1 and TRBJ1-1; D remains ambiguous. CDR3 in amino acids: CASSNPEKMNTEAFF. CDR3 nucleotide sequence: TGCGCCAGCAGCAACCCAGAGAAGATGAACACTGAAGCTTTCTTT.